The 12 T cell receptor beta chains reported below all come from one sample, sequenced in a study of preoperative IRX-2 immunotherapy in early breast cancer. Treatment meaning: preoperative locoregional IRX-2 cytokine immunotherapy. Generated by immunoSEQ multiplex PCR, the TCRdb table keeps only in-frame clones and is missing some. The table shows about 37,000 clones, with roughly 82% occurring only once. Specimen: lymph node tissue, collected after IRX-2 immunotherapy. These receptors originate from a human donor with breast cancer.

This clone was observed once. This chain links TRBV7-1 with TRBJ2-5; a possible D gene is TRBD2 (6 bases). TRBV7-1 is identified as an open reading frame with a role that is uncertain. The CDR3 has 16 residues. Trimming took off 5 bases at V and 2 bases at J, with 18 bases between the two ends. CDR3 DNA: TGTGCCAGCAGCGGGGGACTCGAGGTCGGTCAAGAGACCCAGTACTTC. It codes for CASSGGLEVGQETQYF.

The rearrangement links TRBV12-5 to TRBJ1-1; weak D call: TRBD1 (6 bases). Germline-derived CDR1 and CDR2 are LGHNT and FRNRAP. Trimming took off 3 bases at V and 5 bases at J, with 7 bases between the two ends. The CDR3 runs to 12 residues. CDR3 sequence reads: CASGLGQTEAFF. The CDR3 bases are TGTGCTAGTGGTTTAGGACAGACTGAAGCTTTCTTT.

This chain joins TRBV28 and TRBJ2-7; 7 nucleotides agree with TRBD2. The CDR3 has 14 residues. The V segment lost 6 bases and the J segment 4 bases; nucleotides outside the gene matches: 9. Germline V CDR1 and CDR2: MDHEN, SYDVKM. The CDR3 spells CASRKRGGRYEQYF. CDR3 in DNA: TGTGCCAGCAGGAAACGGGGCGGGAGATACGAGCAGTACTTC.

The chain has TRBV5-1 and TRBJ2-7; TRBD1 matches 8 bases. With V trimmed by 5 bases and J by 2 bases, 6 bases remained unmatched. The CDR3 contains 14 residues. The germline V gene encodes CDR1 SGHRS and CDR2 YFSETQ. CDR3 in DNA: TGCGCCAGCAGATCCCAGGGGGCAGCCTACGAGCAGTACTTC. Translating it yields CASRSQGAAYEQYF.

The rearrangement uses TRBV5-1 and TRBJ2-2, with a possible D match to TRBD1 (6 bases). CDR3 length: 15 amino acids. From germline, CDR1 is SGHRS and CDR2 YFSETQ. Between the trimmed V and J ends, which lost 0 bases and 5 bases, there was a span of 11 bases. CDR3 in amino acids: CASSLARTETGELFF. Written as DNA, the CDR3 is TGCGCCAGCAGCTTGGCGAGGACAGAGACCGGGGAGCTGTTTTTT.

The CDR3 nucleotides are TGTGCCAGCACCTTGACAGTGAACACTGAAGCTTTCTTT. Residues: CASTLTVNTEAFF. The chain links TRBV6-8 to TRBJ1-1; D possibly corresponds to TRBD1 (5 bases). Per germline, CDR1 MNHGY and CDR2 SAAAGT. V was shortened by 7 bases and J by 0 bases, with 9 bases between the two germline ends. The CDR3 is 13 residues long.

This clone was observed once. This chain uses TRBV19 with TRBJ1-2, with a weak D call TRBD1 (6 bases). The V gene lost 3 bases and the J gene lost 4 bases, with 12 bases spanning the gap. Germline lookup yields CDR1 LNHDA and CDR2 SQIVND (reference sequence). There are 14 residues in the CDR3. CDR3 amino acids: CASSIQGGGYGYTF. CDR3 coding DNA: TGTGCCAGTAGTATCCAGGGAGGGGGCTATGGCTACACCTTC.

The gene calls are TRBV11-3 and TRBJ2-1, with TRBD1 identical over 8 bases. CDR1 SGHNT and CDR2 YENEEA come from the germline V gene. The ends lost 6 bases at V and 8 bases at J; junction bases unmatched: 9. The CDR3 is 14 residues long. The CDR3 nucleotides read TGTGCCAGCAGTCGCACCAGGGGGCCGGATGAGCAGTTCTTC. Translation gives CASSRTRGPDEQFF.

Points on this clone: One end of the junction fails to match germline, which may point to a read error. The chain recombines TRBV6-8 with TRBJ1-5; 9 bases map to TRBD1. The CDR3 extends over 17 amino acids. CDR1 and CDR2 from the germline V gene are MNHGY and SAAAGT. CDR3 loop: CAISGTGGPPGNQPQHF. The CDR3 DNA sequence: TGTGCCATCAGTGGTACAGGGGGCCCCCCAGGCAATCAGCCCCAGCATTTT.

The chain is built from TRBV15 and TRBJ2-3, with a possible D match to TRBD2 (5 bases). Germline V CDR1 and CDR2: LNHNV, YYDKDF (reference sequence). V gave up 0 bases and J gave up 5 bases, with 15 bases separating them. This CDR3 region has 16 residues. CDR3: CATSRETLIAGDTQYF. CDR3 sequence (DNA): TGTGCCACCAGCAGAGAGACCCTCATCGCGGGAGATACGCAGTATTTT.

This rearrangement joins TRBV18 to TRBJ1-2, with D unresolved. Trimming cost V 4 bases and J 6 bases, with 12 bases left between them. Looked up from germline, CDR1 is KGHSH and CDR2 is LQKENI. This CDR3 comprises 13 residues. CDR3 protein: CASSLDRWDGYTF. CDR3 DNA sequence: TGTGCCAGCTCACTGGACCGATGGGATGGCTACACCTTC.

This clone has a single count. The rearrangement links TRBV7-7 to TRBJ1-1, with a tentative D call TRBD1 (5 bases). The CDR3 length is 17 residues. V was clipped by 5 bases and J by 0 bases, with 19 bases between them. CDR1 is SSHAT and CDR2 is FNYEAQ in the germline V gene (reference sequence). CDR3 loop: CASSQGPVILMNTEAFF. In DNA, the CDR3 is TGTGCCAGCAGCCAGGGACCCGTGATCCTTATGAACACTGAAGCTTTCTTT.